Detailed here is one T cell receptor (beta chain). Its antigen remains unidentified. The record originates from a study of cytomegalovirus exposure and HLA in healthy donors. Study results and limitations: Analysis performed later found roughly 17,000 TCR beta sequences associated with HLA alleles at 0.05 false discovery rate. More clonal expansion characterized HLA-associated TCR beta chains than equally common others in a later analysis.

A multiplex PCR was run with 60 Vbeta primers and 13 Jbeta primers. Using immunoSEQ multiplex PCR, the repertoire was profiled, and TCRdb retains in-frame clones only, with some absent. Here the sample spans about 130,000 clones, 74% being singletons. The V gene end was trimmed by 5 bases and the J gene end by 3 bases; junction bases not matched to a gene: 15. The CDR3 runs 17 residues. The germline V gene has CDR1 PRHDT and CDR2 FYEKMQ (reference sequence). Sequenced: PBMCs. The chain couples TRBV13 to TRBJ2-7, with TRBD2 identical over 8 bases. The TCR sequence derives from a woman in her forties or fifties in good health and CMV-seropositive. The CDR3 bases are TGTGCCAGCAGCCCCCGGGGGGAAGCGGGGGCCCTCTACGAGCAGTACTTC. Protein product: CASSPRGEAGALYEQYF. Supplemented by reference TRBV13 and TRBJ2-7, the full variable domain reads AAGVIQSPRHLIKEKRETATLKCYPIPRHDTVYWYQQGPGQDPQFLISFYEKMQSDKGSIPDRFSAQQFSDYHSELNMSSLELGDSALYFCASSPRGEAGALYEQYFGPGTRLTVT.